This T cell receptor beta chain was recovered during a study of blood T cell repertoires in COVID-19. Sequencing was performed with immunoSEQ multiplex PCR; in TCRdb, only in-frame clones are kept and a portion is missing. The data show fewer than 450,000 clones, approximately 88% seen once. The CDR3 totals 15 residues. V shed 5 bases and J 1 base; nucleotides not matched to a gene: 5. CDR1 and CDR2 from the germline V gene are SNHLY and FYNNEI. The clonotype comes from a woman in her 50s with COVID-19, enrolled during active disease. This rearrangement joins TRBV2 to TRBJ2-3; 8 bases are a match to TRBD2. Sequenced: peripheral blood. The CDR3: CASSREGPGTDTQYF. CDR3 in DNA: TGTGCCAGCAGTCGGGAGGGGCCGGGCACAGATACGCAGTATTTT.